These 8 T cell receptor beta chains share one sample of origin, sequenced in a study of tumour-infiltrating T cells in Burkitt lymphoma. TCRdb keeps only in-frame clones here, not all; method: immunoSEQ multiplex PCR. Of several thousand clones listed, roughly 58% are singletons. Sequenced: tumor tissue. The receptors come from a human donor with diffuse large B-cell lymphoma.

The chain's CDR3 is CASSFAVGRVNTEAFF. The CDR3 coding sequence is TGTGCCAGCAGCTTTGCTGTAGGGAGGGTGAACACTGAAGCTTTCTTT. The chain combines TRBV7-8 with TRBJ1-1; unclear D gene. CDR1 and CDR2 (germline): SGHVS, FQNEAQ. V lost 3 bases and J 0 bases, leaving 14 bases between the germline ends. CDR3 length: 16 residues.

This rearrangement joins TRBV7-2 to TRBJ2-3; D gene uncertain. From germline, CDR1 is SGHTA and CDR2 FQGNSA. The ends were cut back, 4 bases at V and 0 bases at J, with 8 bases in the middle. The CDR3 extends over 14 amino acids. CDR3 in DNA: TGTGCCAGCAGCTCCCAGGTTAGCACAGATACGCAGTATTTT. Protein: CASSSQVSTDTQYF.

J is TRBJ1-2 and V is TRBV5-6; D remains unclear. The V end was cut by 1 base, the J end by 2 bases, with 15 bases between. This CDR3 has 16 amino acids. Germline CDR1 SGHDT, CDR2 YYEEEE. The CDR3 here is CASSLSVGSVNYGYTF. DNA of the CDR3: TGTGCCAGCAGCTTGTCGGTCGGCAGTGTCAACTATGGCTACACCTTC.

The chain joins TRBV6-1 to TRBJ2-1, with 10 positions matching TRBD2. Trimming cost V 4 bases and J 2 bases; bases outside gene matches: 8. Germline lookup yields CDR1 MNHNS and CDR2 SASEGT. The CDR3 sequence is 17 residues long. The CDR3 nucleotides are TGTGCCAGCAGTGCGCGGCCGGGACTAGCGACCTACAATGAGCAGTTCTTC. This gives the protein CASSARPGLATYNEQFF.

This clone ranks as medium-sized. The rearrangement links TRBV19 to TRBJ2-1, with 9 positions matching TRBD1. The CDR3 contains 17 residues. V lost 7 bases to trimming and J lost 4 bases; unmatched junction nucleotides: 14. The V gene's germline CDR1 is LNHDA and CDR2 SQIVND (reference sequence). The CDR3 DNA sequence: TGTGCCAGTAACTCCGACCAAGGGACAGGGAGGTACAATGAGCAGTTCTTC. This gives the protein CASNSDQGTGRYNEQFF.

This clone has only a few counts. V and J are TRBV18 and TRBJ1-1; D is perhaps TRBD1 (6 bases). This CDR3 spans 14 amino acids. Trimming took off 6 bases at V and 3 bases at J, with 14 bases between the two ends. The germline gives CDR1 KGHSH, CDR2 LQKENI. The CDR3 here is CASSLRGGDTEAFF. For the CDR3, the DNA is TGTGCCAGCTCTCTTAGGGGGGGGGACACTGAAGCTTTCTTT. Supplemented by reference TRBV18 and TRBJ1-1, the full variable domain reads NAGVMQNPRHLVRRRGQEARLRCSPMKGHSHVYWYRQLPEEGLKFMVYLQKENIIDESGMPKERFSAEFPKEGPSILRIQQVVRGDSAAYFCASSLRGGDTEAFFGQGTRLTVV.

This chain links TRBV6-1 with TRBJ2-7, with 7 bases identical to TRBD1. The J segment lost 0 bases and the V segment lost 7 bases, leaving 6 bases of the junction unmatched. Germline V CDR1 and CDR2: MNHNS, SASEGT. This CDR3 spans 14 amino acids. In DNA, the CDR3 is TGTGCCAGCATTTCGACAGGGCTCTCCTACGAGCAGTACTTC. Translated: CASISTGLSYEQYF.

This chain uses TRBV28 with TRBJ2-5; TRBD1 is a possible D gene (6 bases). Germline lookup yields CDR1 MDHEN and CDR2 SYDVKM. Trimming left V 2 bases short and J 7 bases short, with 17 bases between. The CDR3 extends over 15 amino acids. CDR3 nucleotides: TGTGCCAGCAGTTTAATGGGGGCACGGTCCGGGACCCAGTACTTC. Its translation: CASSLMGARSGTQYF.